A single count supports the clone carrying this T cell receptor beta chain. In the original processing: Reference gene primer amplification gave estimated nucleated cell counts. Libraries were prepared by immunoSEQ multiplex PCR; TCRdb keeps only in-frame clonotypes and omits some of them. For V, J and clone size, that table is used; D and trimming come from the DNA. The sample carries 150,000 to 200,000 clones, around nine tenths recorded once. CDR1 and CDR2 (germline): SGHAT, FQNNGV. The V segment lost 4 bases and the J segment 4 bases; nucleotides outside the gene matches: 5. This CDR3 contains 15 residues. The entry originates in a study of blood T cell repertoires in COVID-19. As for the study in general: The United States, Italy and Spain were the sources of the acute and convalescent COVID-19 samples. T cells, B-cell-depleted T cells, or PBMCs provided the cDNA or gDNA that served as material.

The sequencing input was peripheral blood. The TCR sequence derives from a human donor in a cohort sampled during active COVID-19. This chain links TRBV11-2 with TRBJ2-5, with TRBD2 matching over 11 bases. The CDR3 DNA is TGTGCCAGCAGCTCCTCTAGCGGGGGGAGAGAGACCCAGTACTTC. Residues: CASSSSSGGRETQYF.